Below are 3 T cell receptor beta chains sequenced from a single sample in a study of a mutant IDH1 vaccine in newly diagnosed glioma (dated by TCRdb to about 2021). The time point label of this sample denotes: week 11, during vaccination. A 20-mer mutant IDH1 peptide at 300 micrograms in Montanide made up each vaccine dose, which was injected subcutaneously together with topical imiquimod. Their specific antigens are unknown. Preparation of the library involved the immunoSEQ multiplex PCR assay. TCRdb retrieved this table from immuneACCESS and kept in-frame rearrangements only. Not all clones are present; in checked studies, unresolved V genes account for under half, and no reason is known for the remainder. The sample table lists 50,000 to 65,000 clones, roughly 84% of them with a count of one. The ten largest clones capture 9% to 10% of the sample. The sample in question was PBMCs, obtained from a glioma patient whose treatment included an IDH1 peptide vaccine. The receptors stem from a woman between 50 and 59 years old with glioma.

The chain combines TRBV9 with TRBJ2-3; D gene ambiguous. V dropped 4 bases and J dropped 10 bases, with 25 bases sitting between them. Germline loops: CDR1 SGDLS, CDR2 YYNGEE. CDR3 length: 16 residues. Here the CDR3 DNA reads TGTGCCAGCAGCCTATTTAACAGTCCAGTGGGGAACGCGCAGTATTTT. The encoded protein is CASSLFNSPVGNAQYF.

This clone was seen only once. V and J are TRBV18 and TRBJ2-1; 10 bases match TRBD1. The CDR3 covers 15 residues. The junction had 5 bases not matched to a gene; V was cut back by 4 bases and J by 5 bases. Germline-derived CDR1 and CDR2 are KGHSH and LQKENI. The CDR3: CASSRTGQGNNEQFF. Here the CDR3 DNA reads TGTGCCAGCTCACGAACGGGACAGGGGAACAATGAGCAGTTCTTC.

The rearrangement links TRBV19 to TRBJ1-2; D may be TRBD1 (6 bases). Deletions cut 4 bases from V and 2 bases from J, with 11 bases between. Looked up from germline, CDR1 is LNHDA and CDR2 is SQIVND (reference sequence). The CDR3 runs to 14 residues. This chain's CDR3 is CASSKGRGNYGYTF. The CDR3 DNA reads TGTGCCAGTAGTAAGGGCAGGGGAAACTATGGCTACACCTTC.